What follows are 26 T cell receptor beta chains derived from one specimen sequenced in a study of regulatory T cells in long-lasting Graves disease. Documented time point: newly diagnosed GD, antithyroid drugs for less than 3 months. From RNA extracted from PBMCs, the TCR library was made. Construction of TCR beta libraries relied on iRepertoire HTBI primers and on Arm-PCR targeting CDR3 regions. TCRdb reprocessed the multiplex PCR reads with MiXCR, giving one entry per CDR3 protein. The sample holds 440,000 or so distinct CDR3 sequences, more than 12% seen once. These same records also appear under a second study, on T cells in Graves' hyperthyroidism and ophthalmopathy.

Here the sequenced sample was peripheral blood mononuclear cells (PBMCs), taken at new diagnosis, from a patient treated with antithyroid drugs. These TCRs come from a woman in her twenties or thirties with Graves disease.

This clonotype was detected ten times or more. The rearrangement uses TRBV3-1 and TRBJ2-1; 10 positions agree with TRBD2. The germline gives CDR1 LGHDT, CDR2 YNNKEL (reference sequence). After removal of 4 bases from V and 5 bases from J, the junction contained 11 bases not matched to a gene. CDR3 size: 17 residues. The CDR3 loop reads CASSLLAGNLHHNEQFF. CDR3 nucleotides: TGTGCCAGCAGCCTACTAGCGGGGAACCTCCATCACAATGAGCAGTTCTTC.

The V gene is TRBV28, the J gene TRBJ2-1; maybe TRBD1 (6 bases). Trimming took 8 bases from V and 8 from J, leaving 13 bases between them. Germline V lookup: CDR1 MDHEN, CDR2 SYDVKM. The CDR3 covers 12 residues. The CDR3 bases are TGTGCCAGCCGGACAGATTACGATGAGCAGTTCTTC. This codes for CASRTDYDEQFF.

The rearrangement uses TRBV20-1 and TRBJ1-6; D unclear. Germline CDR1 reads DFQATT; CDR2 reads SNEGSKA (reference sequence). The CDR3 has 16 residues. V shed 1 base and J shed 1 base, with 11 bases lying between them. The CDR3 sequence is CSARAFNGSYNSPLHF. CDR3 DNA: TGCAGTGCTAGAGCGTTTAATGGGTCCTATAATTCACCCCTCCACTTT.

The table lists this clonotype with many counts. The rearrangement joins TRBV6-2 or TRBV6-3 to TRBJ1-2, with a possible D match to TRBD1 (5 bases). The V and J ends lost 5 bases and 2 bases respectively, with 18 bases between them. The CDR3 extends over 16 amino acids. CDR1 is MNHEY and CDR2 is SVGEGT in the germline V gene. CDR3 in DNA: TGTGCCAGCAGTGAAGTTGGAGGGGCCGCGAACTATGGCTACACCTTC. It is translated as CASSEVGGAANYGYTF.

The chain is built from TRBV5-6 and TRBJ1-6, with a weak D call TRBD1 (5 bases). CDR1 and CDR2 (germline): SGHDT, YYEEEE. V was trimmed by 0 bases and J by 9 bases, leaving 16 bases between them. The CDR3 totals 16 residues. The CDR3 sequence: CASSLATPRGSSPLHF. CDR3 coding DNA: TGTGCCAGCAGCTTGGCGACCCCACGGGGGAGTTCACCCCTCCACTTT.

This clonotype was detected a few times. The chain carries TRBV11-1 and TRBJ1-6; D remains unclear. The V gene lost 1 base and the J gene lost 14 bases, with 9 bases spanning the gap. Germline V CDR1 and CDR2: SGHAT, FQDESV (reference sequence). The CDR3 totals 12 residues. The CDR3 sequence is CASSLGGFALHF. CDR3 nucleotides: TGTGCCAGCAGCTTAGGAGGGTTTGCCCTCCACTTT.

In this sample, this clonotype turned up many times. CDR3 sequence reads: CAISVSSYNEQFF. The CDR3 DNA reads TGTGCCATCAGTGTGAGCTCCTACAATGAGCAGTTCTTC. This chain links TRBV10-3 with TRBJ2-1; D gene uncertain. CDR1 is ENHRY and CDR2 is SYGVKD in the germline V gene. V was cut by 4 bases and J by 0 bases, with 4 bases left in between. This CDR3 comprises 13 residues.

This clonotype was seen repeatedly, ten times or more. This chain joins TRBV12-3 or TRBV12-4 and TRBJ2-7; perhaps TRBD1 as D (6 bases). The CDR3 spans 15 residues. V was pared by 4 bases and J by 1 base, with 14 bases between. The CDR3 bases are TGTGCCAGCAGTTCACCGGGACACCCGTCCTACGAGCAGTACTTC. It yields the protein CASSSPGHPSYEQYF.

There are many counts of this clonotype. The rearrangement joins TRBV3-1 to TRBJ1-1, with D unclear. CDR1 is LGHDT, CDR2 YNNKEL, per germline (reference sequence). V was cut by 6 bases and J by 0 bases, with 20 bases left in between. The CDR3 is made up of 17 amino acids. This CDR3 reads CASSKDPLRHMNTEAFF. The CDR3 bases are TGTGCCAGCAGTAAGGACCCCCTTAGACACATGAACACTGAAGCTTTCTTT.

This chain connects TRBV15 to TRBJ2-7; 9 bases match TRBD2. The CDR3 spans 17 residues. Germline CDR1 LNHNV, CDR2 YYDKDF (reference sequence). The J segment lost 0 bases and the V segment lost 1 base, leaving 7 bases of the junction unmatched. CDR3 residues: CATSRGVAGGSSYEQYF. As DNA, the CDR3 is TGTGCCACCAGCAGAGGGGTGGCGGGAGGGAGCTCCTACGAGCAGTACTTC.

This clonotype came up many times. The chain carries TRBV4-1 and TRBJ2-2; the D gene is possibly TRBD2 (6 bases). The CDR3 runs to 14 residues. The V end was cut by 3 bases, the J end by 14 bases, with 19 bases between. Looked up from germline, CDR1 is MGHRA and CDR2 is YSYEKL. The chain's CDR3 is CASSQVGGLGCLFF. For the CDR3, the DNA is TGCGCCAGCAGCCAGGTTGGGGGACTGGGGTGCCTGTTTTTT.

This clonotype has a count of ten or more. J is TRBJ2-5 and V is TRBV11-1; D is perhaps TRBD2 (5 bases). Trimming removed 1 base at V and 5 bases at J, with 20 bases between. Per the germline V gene, CDR1 is SGHAT and CDR2 is FQDESV (reference sequence). The CDR3 covers 17 residues. CDR3 nucleotide sequence: TGTGCCAGCAGCTTAGAGGCGGGTAACCAAAGGTGGGAGACCCAGTACTTC. It yields the protein CASSLEAGNQRWETQYF.

The chain carries TRBV2 and TRBJ1-6; D unresolved. CDR3 length: 12 residues. Looked up from germline, CDR1 is SNHLY and CDR2 is FYNNEI. V lost 7 bases and J lost 14, with 15 bases in between. The CDR3 DNA reads TGTGCCAGCAAAAGAGATGATGATTCCCTCCACTTT. This gives the protein CASKRDDDSLHF.

This clonotype was detected many times. The J gene is TRBJ2-1, the V gene TRBV27, with 7 positions matching TRBD2. The CDR3 length is 13 residues. In germline, CDR1 is MNHEY, CDR2 SMNVEV (reference sequence). V was pared by 2 bases and J by 9 bases, with 4 bases of the junction left unmatched. The CDR3 DNA reads TGTGCCAGCAGTTTAGGTGGGAGGGCTGAGCAGTTCTTC. Amino acid sequence: CASSLGGRAEQFF.

The chain joins TRBV27 to TRBJ2-7, with 8 bases matching TRBD2. The V segment lost 7 bases and the J segment 7 bases; nucleotides outside the gene matches: 12. The CDR3 consists of 14 residues. Germline V gene data show CDR1 as MNHEY and CDR2 as SMNVEV (reference sequence). CDR3 amino acids: CASTKREPFGEQYF. CDR3 bases: TGTGCCAGCACCAAGCGGGAGCCCTTCGGAGAGCAGTACTTC.

This clonotype appeared many times. This rearrangement joins TRBV7-9 to TRBJ2-7; D possibly corresponds to TRBD2 (6 bases). This CDR3 is built from 15 residues. Trimming cost V 5 bases and J 0 bases, with 14 bases left between them. The V gene's germline CDR1 is SEHNR and CDR2 FQNEAQ (reference sequence). CDR3 protein: CASSPKRALSYEQYF. The CDR3 DNA sequence: TGTGCCAGCAGCCCCAAGCGGGCCCTCTCCTACGAGCAGTACTTC.

The table lists this clonotype with a few counts. The rearrangement joins TRBV9 to TRBJ2-7, with D possibly being TRBD2 (6 bases). CDR3 length: 15 amino acids. V shed 0 bases and J shed 5 bases, with 15 bases lying between them. Germline CDR1 is SGDLS and CDR2 is YYNGEE. As DNA, the CDR3 is TGTGCCAGCAGCGTAGGTCGGGCGGGAAGCGACGAGCAGTACTTC. This encodes CASSVGRAGSDEQYF.

There are a few counts of this clonotype. The chain recombines TRBV4-1 with TRBJ2-4, with 8 bases aligning to TRBD1. Unmatched junction bases numbered 7, after V lost 3 bases and J lost 0 bases. CDR3 length equals 17 residues. Germline CDR1 is MGHRA and CDR2 is YSYEKL. The CDR3 loop is CASSQGRQGLAKNIQYF. Here the CDR3 DNA reads TGCGCCAGCAGCCAGGGAAGACAGGGGTTAGCCAAAAACATTCAGTACTTC.

The J gene is TRBJ1-2, the V gene TRBV5-1; no clear D. Trimming removed 4 bases from V and 7 bases from J, with 14 bases in between. Germline V gene sequence: CDR1 SGHRS, CDR2 YFSETQ. CDR3 length: 13 amino acids. The CDR3 reads CASSQDVYFGYTF. The CDR3 nucleotides read TGCGCCAGCAGCCAAGATGTTTATTTTGGCTACACCTTC.

The rearrangement uses TRBV15 and TRBJ2-7; 8 bases fit TRBD1. Per germline, CDR1 LNHNV and CDR2 YYDKDF (reference sequence). There are 14 residues in the CDR3. V shed 4 bases, J shed 6 bases, and the junction held 8 bases outside the gene matches. CDR3 in DNA: TGTGCCACCAGCAAGTCGACAGGGGTTGGCGAGCAGTACTTC. Amino acids: CATSKSTGVGEQYF.

A word on this clonotype: With a much larger clone just one base away, this may be a read error. V usage is TRBV18 and J usage is TRBJ1-1; the D gene is possibly TRBD1 (6 bases). This CDR3 region has 12 residues. Germline V gene lookup returns CDR1 KGHSH and CDR2 LQKENI. The CDR3 reads CASAAGTHEASF. The CDR3 coding sequence is TGTGCCAGCGCGGCCGGGACACACGAAGCTTCCTTT.

Ten or more counts support this clonotype. This rearrangement joins TRBV27 to TRBJ2-7, with D perhaps matching TRBD2 (5 bases). Trimming left V 6 bases short and J 2 bases short, with 11 bases between. This CDR3 spans 13 amino acids. Germline-derived CDR1 and CDR2 are MNHEY and SMNVEV (reference sequence). The CDR3 nucleotides read TGTGCCAGCAGCCAAAGCGGAGCCTACGAGCAGTACTTC. It yields the protein CASSQSGAYEQYF.

This clonotype was seen at least ten times. The gene calls are TRBV27 and TRBJ2-7; D unclear. Germline CDR1 is MNHEY and CDR2 is SMNVEV (reference sequence). Trimming left V 5 bases short and J 5 bases short, with 19 bases between. The CDR3 loop spans 15 amino acids. CDR3 DNA sequence: TGTGCCAGCAGTATACTACAGAGAGGAGCGAACGAGCAGTACTTC. Its translation is CASSILQRGANEQYF.

This CDR3 is CASSLGQGAPGANVLTF. CDR3 DNA: TGTGCCAGCAGTCTGGGTCAGGGGGCCCCTGGGGCCAACGTCCTGACTTTC. The J gene is TRBJ2-6, the V gene TRBV28; 8 bases map to TRBD1. Losses at the gene ends were 5 bases for V and 2 bases for J; bases not matched to a gene: 8. Germline V gene data show CDR1 as MDHEN and CDR2 as SYDVKM. This CDR3 comprises 17 residues.

This clonotype came up many times. The chain couples TRBV11-3 to TRBJ2-1; 8 bases map to TRBD1. The CDR3 contains 18 residues. In germline, CDR1 is SGHNT, CDR2 YENEEA. V lost 3 bases to trimming and J lost 0 bases; unmatched junction nucleotides: 10. Here the CDR3 reads CASSFTSGGLSSYNEQFF. CDR3 coding DNA: TGTGCCAGCAGCTTTACCTCAGGGGGCCTGAGCTCCTACAATGAGCAGTTCTTC.

This clonotype was picked up a small number of times. The J gene is TRBJ2-1, the V gene TRBV4-1; 9 nucleotides agree with TRBD2. Germline loops: CDR1 MGHRA, CDR2 YSYEKL. The CDR3 contains 15 residues. The J segment lost 7 bases and the V segment lost 0 bases, leaving 4 bases of the junction unmatched. The CDR3 nucleotides read TGCGCCAGCAGCCAAGATCCTAGCGGGAAGAATGAGCAGTTCTTC. Translating gives CASSQDPSGKNEQFF.